The 10 T cell receptor beta chains listed next were all sequenced from one sample in a study of CD8+CD57+ T cells in acquired aplastic anemia. TCR beta VDJ and CDR3 profiles were obtained from a genomic DNA template. MiXCR, run by TCRdb on the reads, gives a single entry per CDR3 protein. The sample carries around 180,000 distinct CDR3 sequences, 55% to 75% recorded once. Material: sorted CD4+, CD8+, or CD8+CD57+ T cells (not recorded which) from PBMCs. Receptors were obtained from a human donor in good health.

The chain couples TRBV9 to TRBJ2-5; TRBD1 agrees at 7 bases. With 3 bases clipped from V and 4 bases from J, the junction kept 12 bases outside the gene matches. Germline V gene lookup returns CDR1 SGDLS and CDR2 YYNGEE. This CDR3 comprises 16 residues. The CDR3 DNA is TGTGCCAGCAGCGGTACCGACAGGGATTCCCGAGAGACCCAGTACTTC. Translated, it gives CASSGTDRDSRETQYF.

This clonotype was picked up many times. The CDR3 region is CSVVETGMSYGYTF. The CDR3 DNA follows: TGCAGCGTCGTGGAAACAGGGATGAGCTATGGCTACACCTTC. The rearrangement joins TRBV29-1 to TRBJ1-2; perhaps TRBD1 as D (6 bases). The germline V gene encodes CDR1 SQVTM and CDR2 ANQGSEA. V was trimmed by 6 bases and J by 4 bases, leaving 18 bases between them. The CDR3 extends over 14 amino acids.

This clonotype was recorded many times. V and J are TRBV6-4 and TRBJ1-5; D may be TRBD1 (6 bases). Germline values: CDR1 MRHNA, CDR2 SNTAGT. The CDR3 totals 17 residues. Trimming took off 3 bases at V and 0 bases at J, with 15 bases between the two ends. CDR3 sequence (DNA): TGTGCCAGCAGTGAGGACCTCGGGGGCTATAGCAATCAGCCCCAGCATTTT. This codes for CASSEDLGGYSNQPQHF.

J is TRBJ2-2 and V is TRBV5-5; tentative D call: TRBD2 (5 bases). The CDR3 consists of 15 residues. Looked up from germline, CDR1 is SGHKS and CDR2 is YYEKEE (reference sequence). V was cut by 4 bases and J by 3 bases, with 13 bases left in between. As DNA, the CDR3 is TGTGCCAGCAGCCAAGGAGGAGGAGACACCGGGGAGCTGTTTTTT. It codes for CASSQGGGDTGELFF.

The rearrangement links TRBV29-1 to TRBJ2-2; possibly TRBD2 for D (5 bases). Germline-derived CDR1 and CDR2 are SQVTM and ANQGSEA. This CDR3 is built from 13 residues. Trimming cost V 5 bases and J 5 bases, with 12 bases left between them. The CDR3 spells CSVTERITGELFF. In DNA, the CDR3 is TGCAGCGTTACCGAGCGGATTACCGGGGAGCTGTTTTTT.

This clonotype was counted ten times or more. The V and J genes are TRBV19 and TRBJ2-7; 10 nucleotides align to TRBD2. The CDR3 has 15 residues. Trimming cost V 4 bases and J 5 bases; bases outside gene matches: 8. Germline loops: CDR1 LNHDA, CDR2 SQIVND (reference sequence). CDR3 nucleotides: TGTGCCAGTAGTAGGGAGCGGGAGGGCCCCAACGAGCAGTACTTC. Its translation: CASSREREGPNEQYF. Full variable domain (remainder filled in from reference TRBV19 and TRBJ2-7): DGGITQSPKYLFRKEGQNVTLSCEQNLNHDAMYWYRQDPGQGLRLIYYSQIVNDFQKGDIAEGYSVSREKKESFPLTVTSAQKNPTAFYLCASSREREGPNEQYFGPGTRLTVT.

V and J are TRBV4-1 and TRBJ1-6; D gene unclear. This CDR3 comprises 15 residues. Germline loops: CDR1 MGHRA, CDR2 YSYEKL. V was cut by 1 base and J by 0 bases, with 4 bases left in between. The CDR3 here is CASSQAYSYNSPLHF. The CDR3 DNA follows: TGCGCCAGCAGCCAAGCCTACTCCTATAATTCACCCCTCCACTTT.

The table lists this clonotype with many counts. V usage is TRBV5-1 and J usage is TRBJ2-7; 7 bases align to TRBD2. V trimming: 4 bases; J trimming: 4 bases; junction bases outside the gene matches: 20. CDR3 length equals 18 residues. The germline gives CDR1 SGHRS, CDR2 YFSETQ. The CDR3 is CASSPDGAGVSAGYEQYF. The DNA for the CDR3 is TGCGCCAGCAGCCCCGATGGCGCGGGAGTTAGCGCGGGTTACGAGCAGTACTTC.

The chain combines TRBV10-3 with TRBJ2-1; 8 positions match TRBD2. Germline V gene lookup returns CDR1 ENHRY and CDR2 SYGVKD. CDR3 size: 17 residues. Trimming cost V 2 bases and J 0 bases; bases outside gene matches: 6. This CDR3 is CAISEAERGLSYNEQFF. Here the CDR3 DNA reads TGTGCCATCAGTGAGGCTGAGCGGGGGCTCTCCTACAATGAGCAGTTCTTC.

Concerning this clonotype: A read error may account for a junction end that differs from germline. The chain uses TRBV7-6 and TRBJ1-4; TRBD1 aligns across 11 bases. Germline CDR1 and CDR2: SGHVS and FNYEAQ. This CDR3 has 14 amino acids. The CDR3 here is CASSLGTGGDKLFF. The CDR3 bases are TGTGCCAGCAGCTTGGGGACAGGGGGGGATAAACTTTTTTTT.